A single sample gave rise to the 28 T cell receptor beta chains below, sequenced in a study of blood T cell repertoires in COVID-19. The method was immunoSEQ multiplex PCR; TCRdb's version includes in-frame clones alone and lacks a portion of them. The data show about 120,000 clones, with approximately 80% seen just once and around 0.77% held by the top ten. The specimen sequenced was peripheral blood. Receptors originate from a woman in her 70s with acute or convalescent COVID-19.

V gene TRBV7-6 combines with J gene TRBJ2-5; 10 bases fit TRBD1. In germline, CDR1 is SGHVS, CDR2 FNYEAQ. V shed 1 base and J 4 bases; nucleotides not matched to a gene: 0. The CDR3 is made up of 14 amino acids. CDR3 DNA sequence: TGTGCCAGCAGCTTAGGGACAGGGGGAGAGACCCAGTACTTC. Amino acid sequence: CASSLGTGGETQYF.

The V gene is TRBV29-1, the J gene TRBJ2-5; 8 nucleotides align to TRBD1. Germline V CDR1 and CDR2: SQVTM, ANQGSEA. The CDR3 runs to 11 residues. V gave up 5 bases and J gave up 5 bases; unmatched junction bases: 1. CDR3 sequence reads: CSVRTGETQYF. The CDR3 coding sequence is TGCAGCGTTCGGACAGGGGAGACCCAGTACTTC.

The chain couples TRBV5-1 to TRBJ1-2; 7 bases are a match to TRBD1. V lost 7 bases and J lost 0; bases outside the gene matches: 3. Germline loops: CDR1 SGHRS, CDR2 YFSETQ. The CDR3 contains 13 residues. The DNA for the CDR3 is TGCGCCAGCGGGACAGAAACTAACTATGGCTACACCTTC. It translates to CASGTETNYGYTF.

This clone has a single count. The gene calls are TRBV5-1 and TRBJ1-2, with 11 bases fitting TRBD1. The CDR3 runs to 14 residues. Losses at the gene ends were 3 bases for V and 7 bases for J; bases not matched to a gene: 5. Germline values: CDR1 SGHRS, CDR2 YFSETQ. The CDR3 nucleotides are TGCGCCAGCAGCTGGGACAGGGGGTCCTTTGGCTACACCTTC. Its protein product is CASSWDRGSFGYTF.

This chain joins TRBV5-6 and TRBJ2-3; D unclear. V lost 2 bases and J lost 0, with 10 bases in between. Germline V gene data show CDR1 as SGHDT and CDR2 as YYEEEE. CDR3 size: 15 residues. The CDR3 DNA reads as TGTGCCAGCAGCTTAACTTTATCTAGCACAGATACGCAGTATTTT. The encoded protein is CASSLTLSSTDTQYF.

In DNA, the CDR3 is TGTGCCAGCAGCGTCGGGACTCGTTATGGCTACACCTTC. This gives the protein CASSVGTRYGYTF. The chain links TRBV9 to TRBJ1-2, with D perhaps TRBD1 (5 bases). In germline, CDR1 is SGDLS, CDR2 YYNGEE. The length of the CDR3 is 13 residues. V lost 2 bases to trimming and J lost 5 bases, with 10 bases between them.

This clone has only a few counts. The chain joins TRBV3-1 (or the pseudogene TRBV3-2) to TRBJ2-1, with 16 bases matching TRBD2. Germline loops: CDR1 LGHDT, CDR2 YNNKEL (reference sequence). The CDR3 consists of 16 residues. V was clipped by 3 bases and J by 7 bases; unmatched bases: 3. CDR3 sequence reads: CASSHPGLAGGNEQFF. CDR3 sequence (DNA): TGTGCCAGCAGCCATCCGGGACTAGCGGGGGGGAATGAGCAGTTCTTC.

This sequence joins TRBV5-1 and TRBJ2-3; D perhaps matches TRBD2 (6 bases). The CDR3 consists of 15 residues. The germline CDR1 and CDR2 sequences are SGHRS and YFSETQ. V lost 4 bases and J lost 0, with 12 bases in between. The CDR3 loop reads CASSPGLSSTDTQYF. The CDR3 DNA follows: TGCGCCAGCAGCCCTGGACTATCTAGCACAGATACGCAGTATTTT.

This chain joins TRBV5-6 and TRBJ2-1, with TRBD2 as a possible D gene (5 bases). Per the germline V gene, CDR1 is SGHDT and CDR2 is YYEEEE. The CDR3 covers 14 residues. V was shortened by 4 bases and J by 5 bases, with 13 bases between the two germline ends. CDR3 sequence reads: CASSTRPPNNEQFF. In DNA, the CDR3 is TGTGCCAGCAGCACTAGACCCCCTAACAATGAGCAGTTCTTC.

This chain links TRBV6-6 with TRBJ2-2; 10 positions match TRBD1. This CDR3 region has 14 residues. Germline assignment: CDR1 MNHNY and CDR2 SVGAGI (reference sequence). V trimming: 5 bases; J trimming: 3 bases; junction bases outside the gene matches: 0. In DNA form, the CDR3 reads TGTGCCAGCAGTGGGACAGGGGACACCGGGGAGCTGTTTTTT. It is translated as CASSGTGDTGELFF.

The CDR3 DNA is TGTGCCAGTACCACAACGCGGGGACAGAGTTTCGCTGGGGCCAACGTCCTGACTTTC. It yields the protein CASTTTRGQSFAGANVLTF. The rearrangement joins TRBV19 to TRBJ2-6; possibly TRBD1 for D (7 bases). The CDR3 sequence is 19 residues long. With 7 bases removed from V and 2 bases from J, the gap between germline ends came to 24 bases. CDR1 is LNHDA and CDR2 is SQIVND in the germline V gene (reference sequence).

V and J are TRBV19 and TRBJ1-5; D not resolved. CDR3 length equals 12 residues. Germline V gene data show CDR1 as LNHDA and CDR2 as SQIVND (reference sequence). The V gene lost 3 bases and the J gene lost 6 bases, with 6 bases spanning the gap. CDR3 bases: TGTGCCAGTAGTATGAGGAGTCAGCCCCAGCATTTT. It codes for CASSMRSQPQHF.

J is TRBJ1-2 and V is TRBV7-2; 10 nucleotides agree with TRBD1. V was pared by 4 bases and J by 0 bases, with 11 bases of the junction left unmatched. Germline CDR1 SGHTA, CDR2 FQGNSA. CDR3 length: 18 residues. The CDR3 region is CASSSASGTGAANYGYTF. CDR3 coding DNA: TGTGCCAGCAGCTCCGCCTCCGGGACAGGGGCGGCTAACTATGGCTACACCTTC.

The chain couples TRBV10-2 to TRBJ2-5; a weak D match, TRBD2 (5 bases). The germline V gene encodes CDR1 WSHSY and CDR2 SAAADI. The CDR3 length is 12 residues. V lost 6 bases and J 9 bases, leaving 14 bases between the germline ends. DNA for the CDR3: TGCGCCAGCAGACCGGAGTCCGGGGCCCAGTACTTC. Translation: CASRPESGAQYF.

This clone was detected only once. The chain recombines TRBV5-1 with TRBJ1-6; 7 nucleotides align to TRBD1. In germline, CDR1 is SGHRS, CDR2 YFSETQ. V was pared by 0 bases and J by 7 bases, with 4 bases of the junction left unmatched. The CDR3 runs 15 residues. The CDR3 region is CASSLEGATNSPLHF. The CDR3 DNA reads TGCGCCAGCAGCTTGGAGGGGGCGACAAATTCACCCCTCCACTTT.

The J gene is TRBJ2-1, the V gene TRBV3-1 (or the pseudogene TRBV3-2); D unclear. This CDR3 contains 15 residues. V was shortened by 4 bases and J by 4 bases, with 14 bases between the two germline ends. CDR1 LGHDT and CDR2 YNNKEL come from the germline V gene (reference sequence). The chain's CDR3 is CASSLTSALYNEQFF. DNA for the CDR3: TGTGCCAGCAGCCTTACCAGCGCCCTTTACAATGAGCAGTTCTTC.

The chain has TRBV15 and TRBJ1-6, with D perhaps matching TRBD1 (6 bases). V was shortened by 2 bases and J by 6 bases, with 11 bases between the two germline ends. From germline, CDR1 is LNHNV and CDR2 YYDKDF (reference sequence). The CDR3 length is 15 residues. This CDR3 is CATSRPTGSNSPLHF. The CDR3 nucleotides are TGTGCCACCAGCAGACCCACAGGGTCTAATTCACCCCTCCACTTT.

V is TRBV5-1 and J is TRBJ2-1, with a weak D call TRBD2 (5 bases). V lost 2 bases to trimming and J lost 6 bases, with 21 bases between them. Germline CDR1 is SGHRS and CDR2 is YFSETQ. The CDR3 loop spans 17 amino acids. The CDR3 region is CASSLMFDSLGINEQFF. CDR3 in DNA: TGCGCCAGCAGCTTAATGTTCGACTCCCTCGGGATCAATGAGCAGTTCTTC. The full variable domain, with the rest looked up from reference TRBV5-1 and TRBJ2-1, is KAGVTQTPRYLIKTRGQQVTLSCSPISGHRSVSWYQQTPGQGLQFLFEYFSETQRNKGNFPGRFSGRQFSNSRSEMNVSTLELGDSALYLCASSLMFDSLGINEQFFGPGTRLTVL.

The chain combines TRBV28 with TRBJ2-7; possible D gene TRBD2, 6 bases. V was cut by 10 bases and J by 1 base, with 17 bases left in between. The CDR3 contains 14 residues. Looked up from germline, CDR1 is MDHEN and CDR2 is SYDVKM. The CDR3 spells CATLSGGPSYEQYF. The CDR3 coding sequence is TGTGCCACCCTCTCCGGGGGTCCTTCCTACGAGCAGTACTTC.

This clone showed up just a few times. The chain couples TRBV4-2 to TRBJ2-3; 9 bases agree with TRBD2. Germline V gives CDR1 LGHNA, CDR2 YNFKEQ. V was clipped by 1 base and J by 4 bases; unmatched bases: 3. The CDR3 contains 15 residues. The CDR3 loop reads CASSQGGGEADTQYF. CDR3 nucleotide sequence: TGTGCCAGCAGCCAAGGCGGGGGGGAGGCAGATACGCAGTATTTT.

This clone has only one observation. This CDR3 is CASSSTGGSATDTQYF. The CDR3 DNA follows: TGTGCCAGCAGCTCTACCGGCGGGTCTGCAACAGATACGCAGTATTTT. The rearrangement links TRBV3-1 (or the pseudogene TRBV3-2) to TRBJ2-3, with D tentatively TRBD2 (5 bases). Germline CDR1 reads LGHDT; CDR2 reads YNNKEL (reference sequence). V dropped 5 bases and J dropped 3 bases, with 18 bases sitting between them. The CDR3 covers 16 residues.

The CDR3 DNA sequence: TGTGCCAGCAGTGAATTAGGGCACGCGGGTAATTCACCCCTCCACTTT. Translating gives CASSELGHAGNSPLHF. The chain is built from TRBV6-1 and TRBJ1-6; no definite D call. This CDR3 contains 16 residues. CDR1 and CDR2 from the germline V gene are MNHNS and SASEGT. V was pared by 2 bases and J by 6 bases, with 14 bases between.

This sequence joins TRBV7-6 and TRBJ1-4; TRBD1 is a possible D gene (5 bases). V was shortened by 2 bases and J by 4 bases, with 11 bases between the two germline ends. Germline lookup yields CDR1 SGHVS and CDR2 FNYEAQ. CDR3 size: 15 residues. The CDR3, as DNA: TGTGCCAGCAGCTTACAGGGTGATGGTAATGAAAAACTGTTTTTT. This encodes CASSLQGDGNEKLFF. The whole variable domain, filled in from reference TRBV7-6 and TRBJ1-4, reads GAGVSQSPRYKVTKRGQDVALRCDPISGHVSLYWYRQALGQGPEFLTYFNYEAQQDKSGLPNDRFSAERPEGSISTLTIQRTEQRDSAMYRCASSLQGDGNEKLFFGSGTQLSVL.

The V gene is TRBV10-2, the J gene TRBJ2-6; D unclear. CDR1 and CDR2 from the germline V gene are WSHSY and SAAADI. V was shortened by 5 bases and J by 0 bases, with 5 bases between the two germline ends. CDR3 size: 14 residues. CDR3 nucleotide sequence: TGCGCCAGCAGTCACAGCTCTGGGGCCAACGTCCTGACTTTC. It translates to CASSHSSGANVLTF.

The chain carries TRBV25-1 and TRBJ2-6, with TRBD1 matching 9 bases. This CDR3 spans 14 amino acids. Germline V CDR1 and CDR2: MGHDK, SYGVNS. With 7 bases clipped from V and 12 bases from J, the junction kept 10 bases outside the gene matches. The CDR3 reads CASIEAGQGSVLTF. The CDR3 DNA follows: TGTGCCAGCATCGAGGCGGGACAGGGAAGCGTCCTGACTTTC.

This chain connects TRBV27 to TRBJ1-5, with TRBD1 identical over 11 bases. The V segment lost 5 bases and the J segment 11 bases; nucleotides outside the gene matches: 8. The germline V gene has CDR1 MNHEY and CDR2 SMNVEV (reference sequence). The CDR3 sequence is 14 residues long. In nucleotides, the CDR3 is TGTGCCAGCAGTCTCGGGACAGGGGGGGAAGCCCAGCATTTT. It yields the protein CASSLGTGGEAQHF.

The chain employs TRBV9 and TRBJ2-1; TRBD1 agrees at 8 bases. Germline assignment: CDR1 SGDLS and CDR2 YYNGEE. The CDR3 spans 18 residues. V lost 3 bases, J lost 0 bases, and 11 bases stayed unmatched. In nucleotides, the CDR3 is TGTGCCAGCAGCGCCCTTCCGGGACAGGTCTCCTCCTACAATGAGCAGTTCTTC. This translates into CASSALPGQVSSYNEQFF.

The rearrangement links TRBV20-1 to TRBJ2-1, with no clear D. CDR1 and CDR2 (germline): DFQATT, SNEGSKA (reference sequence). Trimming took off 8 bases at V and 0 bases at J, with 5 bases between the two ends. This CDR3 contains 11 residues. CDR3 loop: CSSSSYNEQFF. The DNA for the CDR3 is TGCAGTTCCAGCTCCTACAATGAGCAGTTCTTC.